This note documents a single T cell receptor (beta chain) sequence. Spiking each PCR with synthetic TCR analog templates was performed. The data were produced by immunoSEQ multiplex PCR, yet TCRdb's version contains in-frame clones alone and is incomplete. The sample has some 45,000 clones, around 82% seen once. These data belong to a study of PD-L1 blockade in urothelial cancer. Background on the study: In the patient group, about 85% of the roughly 30 were males with bladder-origin urothelial cancer. Patients had undergone 0 to 3 prior chemotherapy regimens.

Time point noted: pretreatment peripheral blood. The CDR3 loop spans 16 amino acids. The V and J ends lost 3 bases and 3 bases respectively, with 19 bases between them. CDR1 SGDLS and CDR2 YYNGEE come from the germline V gene. V usage is TRBV9 and J usage is TRBJ2-7; possible D gene TRBD2, 7 bases. The source material was PBMCs, sampled around atezolizumab (anti-PD-L1) treatment. The receptor was isolated from a man aged 55 to 70 with urothelial cancer. CDR3 residues: CASSETRGGGRYEQYF. Written as DNA, the CDR3 is TGTGCCAGCAGCGAGACCCGGGGAGGGGGGCGCTACGAGCAGTACTTC.